Shown below are 10 T cell receptor beta chains from a single sample sequenced in a study of T cell clonotyping in hematopoietic cell transplantation. Measured with immunoSEQ multiplex PCR; TCRdb has only the in-frame clones, and not every one. This sample has approximately 44,000 clones; roughly 85% occur once, and the top ten carry about 3%. Time point specified: recipient sample about 28 days before transplant, after cytoreduction. The sequences come from peripheral blood mononuclear cells, collected before stem cell transplant. Receptors originate from a man aged 60-69 years with acute myeloid leukemia. Some clones in this sample may be carry-over from other donors' samples.

The chain combines TRBV11-3 with TRBJ1-6, with D maybe TRBD1 (6 bases). The germline gives CDR1 SGHNT, CDR2 YENEEA. Trimming removed 5 bases at V and 8 bases at J, with 19 bases between. CDR3 length equals 16 residues. The CDR3 DNA reads as TGTGCCAGCAGCGAAGCAGATACAGGGACGCATTCACCCCTCCACTTT. Residues: CASSEADTGTHSPLHF.

The chain has TRBV5-8 and TRBJ2-7; maybe TRBD1 (5 bases). Trimming took off 3 bases at V and 6 bases at J, with 22 bases between the two ends. The V gene's germline CDR1 is SGHTS and CDR2 YDEGEE. The CDR3 sequence is 16 residues long. The CDR3 loop reads CASSSRITGRGSEQYF. The CDR3 DNA reads TGTGCCAGCAGCTCACGCATTACAGGAAGGGGCTCCGAGCAGTACTTC.

The chain links TRBV7-6 to TRBJ2-7; TRBD1 matches 9 bases. CDR3 size: 14 residues. Germline CDR1 SGHVS, CDR2 FNYEAQ. Trimming removed 3 bases from V and 6 bases from J; junction bases left unmatched: 6. In DNA form, the CDR3 reads TGTGCCAGCAGCTTCGGGACAGGGTTGTTCGAGCAGTACTTC. Translating it yields CASSFGTGLFEQYF.

The chain couples TRBV30 to TRBJ1-1; D remains ambiguous. V lost 0 bases to trimming and J lost 5 bases, with 10 bases between them. This CDR3 has 13 amino acids. In germline, CDR1 is GTSNPN, CDR2 SVGIG (reference sequence). The CDR3 DNA reads as TGTGCCTGGAGTGTAGGTTCTGGGACTGAAGCTTTCTTT. Protein: CAWSVGSGTEAFF.

This chain links TRBV10-3 with TRBJ2-7, with D possibly TRBD1 on 5 matching bases. The V gene's germline CDR1 is ENHRY and CDR2 SYGVKD. The CDR3 sequence is 14 residues long. Deletions cut 7 bases from V and 0 bases from J, with 13 bases between. This CDR3 is CAITSDRFSYEQYF. CDR3 in DNA: TGTGCCATCACATCAGACAGATTCTCCTACGAGCAGTACTTC.

V gene TRBV5-8 combines with J gene TRBJ1-4; a weak D match, TRBD1 (6 bases). Per germline, CDR1 SGHTS and CDR2 YDEGEE. The CDR3 has 14 residues. Trimming removed 4 bases from V and 7 bases from J, with 14 bases in between. The CDR3 DNA reads TGTGCCAGCAGCCCCTACAGGGAATCTGAAAAACTGTTTTTT. Amino acids: CASSPYRESEKLFF. The full variable domain, its missing parts supplied by reference TRBV5-8 and TRBJ1-4, is EAGVTQSPTHLIKTRGQQATLRCSPISGHTSVYWYQQALGLGLQFLLWYDEGEERNRGNFPPRFSGRQFPNYSSELNVNALELEDSALYLCASSPYRESEKLFFGSGTQLSVL.

The CDR3 is CASSQDDTIYF. The CDR3 region has the DNA TGTGCCAGCAGCCAAGACGACACCATATATTTT. The V and J genes are TRBV14 and TRBJ1-3; no firm D call. Germline CDR1 and CDR2: SGHDN and FVKESK. The CDR3 spans 11 residues. Deletions cut 0 bases from V and 8 bases from J, with 2 bases between.

The chain recombines TRBV7-2 with TRBJ1-2, with D perhaps matching TRBD1 (5 bases). The CDR3 sequence is 14 residues long. Germline-derived CDR1 and CDR2 are SGHTA and FQGNSA. V dropped 4 bases and J dropped 5 bases, with 14 bases sitting between them. CDR3 DNA sequence: TGTGCCAGCAGCTCCTTCCCAGGGTTATATGGCTACACCTTC. Protein sequence: CASSSFPGLYGYTF.

The rearrangement uses TRBV5-1 and TRBJ2-5; 13 bases line up with TRBD2. The CDR3 runs 14 residues. CDR1 and CDR2 (germline): SGHRS, YFSETQ. J was trimmed by 5 bases and V by 6 bases; bases with no gene match: 4. This chain's CDR3 is CASKLAGGLETQYF. In DNA form, the CDR3 reads TGCGCCAGCAAACTAGCGGGGGGGCTCGAGACCCAGTACTTC.

This clone was recorded only once. The gene calls are TRBV28 and TRBJ2-7, with 13 nucleotides matching TRBD2. Germline V gene data show CDR1 as MDHEN and CDR2 as SYDVKM. The CDR3 length is 15 residues. V lost 6 bases to trimming and J lost 0 bases; unmatched junction nucleotides: 2. The CDR3 reads CASRGLAGDSYEQYF. The CDR3 coding sequence is TGTGCCAGCAGAGGACTAGCGGGGGACTCCTACGAGCAGTACTTC.